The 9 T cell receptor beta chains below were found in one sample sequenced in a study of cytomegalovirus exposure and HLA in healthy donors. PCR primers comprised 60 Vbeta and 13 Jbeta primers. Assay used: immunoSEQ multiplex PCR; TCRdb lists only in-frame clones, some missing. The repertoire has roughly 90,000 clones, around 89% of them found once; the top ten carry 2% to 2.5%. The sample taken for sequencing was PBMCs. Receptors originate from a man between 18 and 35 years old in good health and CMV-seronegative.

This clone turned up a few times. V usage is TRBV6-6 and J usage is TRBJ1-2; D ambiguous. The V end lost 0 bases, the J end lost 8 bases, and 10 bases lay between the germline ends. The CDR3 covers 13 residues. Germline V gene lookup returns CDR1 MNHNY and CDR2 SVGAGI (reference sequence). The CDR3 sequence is CASSYSGPGGYTF. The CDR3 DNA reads TGTGCCAGCAGTTACTCCGGTCCGGGGGGCTACACCTTC.

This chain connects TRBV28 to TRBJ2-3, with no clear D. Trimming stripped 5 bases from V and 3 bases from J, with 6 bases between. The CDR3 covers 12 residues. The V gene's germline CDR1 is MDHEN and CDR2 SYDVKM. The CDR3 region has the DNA TGTGCCAGCAGTCAACAGACAGATACGCAGTATTTT. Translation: CASSQQTDTQYF. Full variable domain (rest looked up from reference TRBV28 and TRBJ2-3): DVKVTQSSRYLVKRTGEKVFLECVQDMDHENMFWYRQDPGLGLRLIYFSYDVKMKEKGDIPEGYSVSREKKERFSLILESASTNQTSMYLCASSQQTDTQYFGPGTRLTVL.

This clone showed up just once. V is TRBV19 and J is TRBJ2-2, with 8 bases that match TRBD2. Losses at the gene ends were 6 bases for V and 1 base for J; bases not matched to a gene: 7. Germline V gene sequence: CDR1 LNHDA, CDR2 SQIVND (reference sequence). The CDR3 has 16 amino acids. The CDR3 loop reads CASSGRASWNTGELFF. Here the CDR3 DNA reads TGTGCCAGTAGCGGGAGGGCCAGTTGGAACACCGGGGAGCTGTTTTTT.

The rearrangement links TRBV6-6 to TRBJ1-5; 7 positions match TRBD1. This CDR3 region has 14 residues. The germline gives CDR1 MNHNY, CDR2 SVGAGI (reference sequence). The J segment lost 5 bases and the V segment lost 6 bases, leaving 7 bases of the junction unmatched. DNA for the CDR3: TGTGCCAGCAGGGACCACAGGGGCCATCAGCCCCAGCATTTT. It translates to CASRDHRGHQPQHF.

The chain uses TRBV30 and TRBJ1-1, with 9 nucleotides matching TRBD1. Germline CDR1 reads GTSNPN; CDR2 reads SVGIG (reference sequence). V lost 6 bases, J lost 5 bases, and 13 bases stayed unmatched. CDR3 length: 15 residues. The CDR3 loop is CACVVNRGRGTEAFF. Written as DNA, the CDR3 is TGTGCCTGCGTCGTGAACAGGGGGCGCGGGACTGAAGCTTTCTTT.

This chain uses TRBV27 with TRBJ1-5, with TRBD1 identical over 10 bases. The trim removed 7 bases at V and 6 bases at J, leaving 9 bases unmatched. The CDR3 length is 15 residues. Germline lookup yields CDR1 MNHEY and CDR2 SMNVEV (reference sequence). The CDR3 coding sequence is TGTGCCAGCACCCCTCGGACAGGGGGTGGTCAGCCCCAGCATTTT. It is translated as CASTPRTGGGQPQHF.

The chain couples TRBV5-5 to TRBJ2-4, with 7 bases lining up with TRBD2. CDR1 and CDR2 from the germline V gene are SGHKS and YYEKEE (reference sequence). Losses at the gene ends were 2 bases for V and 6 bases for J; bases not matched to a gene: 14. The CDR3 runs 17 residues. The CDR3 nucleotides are TGTGCCAGCAGCTTCGGAGGGAGCGGGAAGGGAGGAAACATTCAGTACTTC. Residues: CASSFGGSGKGGNIQYF.

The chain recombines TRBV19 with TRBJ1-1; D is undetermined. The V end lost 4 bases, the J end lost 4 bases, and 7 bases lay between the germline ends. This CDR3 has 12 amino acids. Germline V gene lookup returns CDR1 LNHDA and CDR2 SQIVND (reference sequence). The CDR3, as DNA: TGTGCCAGTAGTAGAGTTTCCACTGAAGCTTTCTTT. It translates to CASSRVSTEAFF.

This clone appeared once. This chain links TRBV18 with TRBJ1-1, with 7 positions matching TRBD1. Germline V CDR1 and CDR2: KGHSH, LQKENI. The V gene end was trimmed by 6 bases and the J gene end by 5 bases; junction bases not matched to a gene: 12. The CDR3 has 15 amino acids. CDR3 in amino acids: CASSPQTGTSTEAFF. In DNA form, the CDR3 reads TGTGCCAGCTCTCCCCAGACAGGGACCAGTACTGAAGCTTTCTTT.